These 28 T cell receptor beta chains share one sample of origin, sequenced in a study of blood T cell repertoires in COVID-19 (dated by TCRdb to 2018 to 2021). The library was made by the immunoSEQ multiplex PCR assay. TCRdb stores this immuneACCESS table with in-frame sequences only. Part of the clones is absent; in the studies checked, under half of the shortfall reflects unresolved V genes, and no reason is known for the rest. This sample is represented by more than 85,000 clones; around four fifths of them were singletons. Around 4.3% of the sample lies in the top ten. Sample: peripheral blood. The receptors come from a human donor in a cohort sampled during active COVID-19.

The chain links TRBV6-5 to TRBJ1-6, with 8 bases aligning to TRBD1. Germline assignment: CDR1 MNHEY and CDR2 SVGAGI. The CDR3 is made up of 16 amino acids. J was trimmed by 7 bases and V by 2 bases; bases with no gene match: 7. Here the CDR3 DNA reads TGTGCCAGCAGTTACCAGACTGGACAGGGAAATTCACCCCTCCACTTT. Its protein is CASSYQTGQGNSPLHF.

This clone was detected a few times. V usage is TRBV20-1 and J usage is TRBJ1-2; possibly TRBD1 for D (5 bases). V shed 2 bases and J shed 7 bases, with 8 bases lying between them. Germline V gives CDR1 DFQATT, CDR2 SNEGSKA (reference sequence). The CDR3 spans 11 residues. CDR3 region: CSARIQVGYTF. CDR3 nucleotide sequence: TGCAGTGCTAGAATACAGGTTGGCTACACCTTC.

This clone occurred a few times. The V gene is TRBV7-9, the J gene TRBJ1-2; D unclear. The CDR3 contains 13 residues. Trimming shortened V by 1 base and J by 4 bases, and 7 bases separated the two germline ends. Germline V gene sequence: CDR1 SEHNR, CDR2 FQNEAQ (reference sequence). The CDR3 spells CASSLESLYGYTF. The CDR3 DNA reads as TGTGCCAGCAGCTTAGAATCCCTCTATGGCTACACCTTC.

This chain joins TRBV4-1 and TRBJ1-4; D not certain. V lost 8 bases, J lost 3 bases, and 19 bases lay in between. Looked up from germline, CDR1 is MGHRA and CDR2 is YSYEKL. The CDR3 runs to 16 residues. This CDR3 reads CASSLRGGGPNEKLFF. As DNA, the CDR3 is TGCGCCAGCTCTCTTCGGGGAGGAGGTCCTAATGAAAAACTGTTTTTT.

The V and J genes are TRBV11-3 and TRBJ2-7; 11 bases align to TRBD2. The CDR3 has 14 amino acids. Unmatched junction bases numbered 4, after V lost 5 bases and J lost 4 bases. Germline assignment: CDR1 SGHNT and CDR2 YENEEA. The CDR3 region is CASSLAGGLYEQYF. In DNA, the CDR3 is TGTGCCAGCAGCCTAGCGGGGGGCCTGTACGAGCAGTACTTC.

The CDR3 loop is CASSPPGQGIYGYTF. The CDR3, as DNA: TGTGCCAGCAGCCCCCCGGGACAGGGAATCTATGGCTACACCTTC. This chain links TRBV11-3 with TRBJ1-2; 9 positions match TRBD1. Germline CDR1 SGHNT, CDR2 YENEEA. The V segment lost 5 bases and the J segment 4 bases; nucleotides outside the gene matches: 8. CDR3 length: 15 amino acids.

The chain is built from TRBV27 and TRBJ1-5; 7 nucleotides match TRBD1. CDR1 and CDR2 from the germline V gene are MNHEY and SMNVEV (reference sequence). Trimming cost V 6 bases and J 0 bases; bases outside gene matches: 5. The CDR3 is 15 residues long. CDR3 sequence (DNA): TGTGCCAGCAGAGGGGGCACGGTTAGCAATCAGCCCCAGCATTTT. It yields the protein CASRGGTVSNQPQHF.

The chain joins TRBV30 to TRBJ2-3; 10 bases line up with TRBD2. The CDR3 is 14 residues long. Germline CDR1 reads GTSNPN; CDR2 reads SVGIG (reference sequence). Here the CDR3 reads CARTLAGGTDTQYF. DNA of the CDR3: TGTGCGCGGACTCTAGCGGGGGGCACAGATACGCAGTATTTT.

This chain joins TRBV5-1 and TRBJ1-4; 10 bases match TRBD1. This CDR3 contains 15 residues. In germline, CDR1 is SGHRS, CDR2 YFSETQ. The junction had 9 bases not matched to a gene; V was cut back by 5 bases and J by 8 bases. CDR3 nucleotides: TGCGCCAGCAGTACAGTCGGGACAGGGGAGGAAAAACTGTTTTTT. This sequence encodes CASSTVGTGEEKLFF.

This clone was found once. The chain is built from TRBV9 and TRBJ2-3; no clear D gene. Trimming cost V 1 base and J 0 bases, with 12 bases left between them. The CDR3 has 16 residues. Per germline, CDR1 SGDLS and CDR2 YYNGEE. Written as DNA, the CDR3 is TGTGCCAGCAGCGTATTACCCCTAACCAGCACAGATACGCAGTATTTT. Encoded protein: CASSVLPLTSTDTQYF.

The J gene is TRBJ2-1, the V gene TRBV6-6; TRBD2 might be the D (5 bases). Germline CDR1 is MNHNY and CDR2 is SVGAGI (reference sequence). Trimming removed 7 bases from V and 5 bases from J, with 12 bases in between. The CDR3 is 13 amino acids. The CDR3 reads CASIRSVDNEQFF. Here the CDR3 DNA reads TGTGCCAGCATACGTAGCGTTGACAATGAGCAGTTCTTC.

The chain employs TRBV2 and TRBJ2-5, with a possible D match to TRBD1 (5 bases). The CDR3 sequence is 14 residues long. Germline CDR1 reads SNHLY; CDR2 reads FYNNEI. V lost 3 bases to trimming and J lost 5 bases, with 13 bases between them. The CDR3 spells CASSDRTKRETQYF. CDR3 DNA: TGTGCCAGCAGTGATCGGACAAAAAGGGAGACCCAGTACTTC.

The rearrangement links TRBV29-1 to TRBJ2-5; D is undetermined. The germline V gene has CDR1 SQVTM and CDR2 ANQGSEA. The ends were cut back, 7 bases at V and 2 bases at J, with 11 bases in the middle. There are 12 residues in the CDR3. For the CDR3, the DNA is TGCAGCGCTGGGCCCAGTCAAGAGACCCAGTACTTC. Amino acid sequence: CSAGPSQETQYF.

This clone was recorded only once. Here the CDR3 DNA reads TGTGCCAGCTCAATCTCCAGGGTTCCCGCCTATGGCTACACCTTC. Amino acids: CASSISRVPAYGYTF. The chain is built from TRBV28 and TRBJ1-2; the D gene is possibly TRBD1 (5 bases). This CDR3 has 15 amino acids. The germline gives CDR1 MDHEN, CDR2 SYDVKM. V was trimmed by 8 bases and J by 4 bases, leaving 20 bases between them.

In the case of this clone: The sample has other DNA sequences that encode this CDR3 too. This chain connects TRBV9 to TRBJ2-2, with D possibly being TRBD1 (5 bases). Per germline, CDR1 SGDLS and CDR2 YYNGEE. This CDR3 spans 13 amino acids. Trimming left V 3 bases short and J 5 bases short, with 8 bases between. The CDR3 DNA sequence: TGTGCCAGCAGCGCGCAGGGAACCGGGGAGCTGTTTTTT. Its protein product is CASSAQGTGELFF.

The chain recombines TRBV6-2 or TRBV6-3 with TRBJ2-1; 11 bases map to TRBD2. V gave up 5 bases and J gave up 0 bases; unmatched junction bases: 15. The CDR3 length is 20 residues. Germline CDR1 MNHEY, CDR2 SVGEGT. The CDR3 DNA is TGTGCCAGCAGTGCCCCAACTTATAGCGGGGGGGGAAGCTCCTACAATGAGCAGTTCTTC. Translated: CASSAPTYSGGGSSYNEQFF.

The chain recombines TRBV6-2 or TRBV6-3 with TRBJ1-1; TRBD1 might be the D (5 bases). The V gene lost 4 bases and the J gene lost 5 bases, with 17 bases spanning the gap. This CDR3 has 15 residues. Germline V CDR1 and CDR2: MNHEY, SVGEGT. CDR3 sequence reads: CASSLQVTRWTEAFF. The CDR3 coding sequence is TGTGCCAGCAGTTTACAGGTGACGCGATGGACTGAAGCTTTCTTT.

V gene TRBV7-9 combines with J gene TRBJ2-7; 12 nucleotides align to TRBD2. CDR3 length: 16 amino acids. The V gene's germline CDR1 is SEHNR and CDR2 FQNEAQ (reference sequence). V dropped 5 bases and J dropped 0; count of bases not matched to a gene: 5. The CDR3 nucleotides read TGTGCCAGCAGCCCAGGACTAGCGGGGCCCTCCTACGAGCAGTACTTC. Protein sequence: CASSPGLAGPSYEQYF.

J is TRBJ1-5 and V is TRBV29-1; D is possibly TRBD1 (5 bases). Germline V gene data show CDR1 as SQVTM and CDR2 as ANQGSEA. The ends were cut back, 2 bases at V and 6 bases at J, with 11 bases in the middle. The CDR3 consists of 13 residues. CDR3 coding DNA: TGCAGCGTTGAACTTTGGGGGGGTCAGCCCCAGCATTTT. Its protein product is CSVELWGGQPQHF.

Points on this clone: Other nucleotide sequences from this sample produce the same CDR3. V gene TRBV7-2 combines with J gene TRBJ1-6; a possible D gene is TRBD1 (5 bases). V shed 5 bases and J shed 7 bases, with 15 bases lying between them. This CDR3 region has 15 residues. The V gene's germline CDR1 is SGHTA and CDR2 FQGNSA. DNA of the CDR3: TGTGCCAGCAGCCCTCGGGGGTCGGGGAATTCACCCCTCCACTTT. It yields the protein CASSPRGSGNSPLHF.

This chain joins TRBV11-3 and TRBJ2-3; tentative D call: TRBD2 (7 bases). Looked up from germline, CDR1 is SGHNT and CDR2 is YENEEA. The CDR3 extends over 14 amino acids. Trimming cost V 6 bases and J 5 bases, with 15 bases left between them. The chain's CDR3 is CASSWGGGKDTQYF. DNA for the CDR3: TGTGCCAGCAGTTGGGGGGGCGGGAAAGATACGCAGTATTTT. The full variable domain, rest sourced from reference TRBV11-3 and TRBJ2-3, is EAGVVQSPRYKIIEKKQPVAFWCNPISGHNTLYWYLQNLGQGPELLIRYENEEAVDDSQLPKDRFSAERLKGVDSTLKIQPAELGDSAVYLCASSWGGGKDTQYFGPGTRLTVL.

The CDR3, as DNA: TGTGCCAGCAGCTTGGCGAGGAATGAAAAACTGTTTTTT. This encodes CASSLARNEKLFF. The rearrangement joins TRBV5-8 to TRBJ1-4; no firm D call. The V and J ends lost 0 bases and 5 bases respectively, with 5 bases between them. CDR3 length: 13 residues. From germline, CDR1 is SGHTS and CDR2 YDEGEE.

The V call is TRBV27, the J call TRBJ2-7; 7 positions agree with TRBD1. Looked up from germline, CDR1 is MNHEY and CDR2 is SMNVEV (reference sequence). Trimming removed 1 base from V and 1 base from J; junction bases left unmatched: 16. The CDR3 is made up of 19 amino acids. The CDR3 coding sequence is TGTGCCAGCAGTTTATACGTTTGGGGACCCGGACAGGTATCCTACGAGCAGTACTTC. As protein: CASSLYVWGPGQVSYEQYF.

The rearrangement links TRBV4-2 to TRBJ1-2; possibly TRBD1 for D (6 bases). The CDR3 contains 14 residues. V gave up 7 bases and J gave up 8 bases, with 20 bases separating them. Looked up from germline, CDR1 is LGHNA and CDR2 is YNFKEQ. This CDR3 reads CASTPAGDRGGYTF. The CDR3, as DNA: TGTGCCAGCACGCCGGCAGGGGACCGAGGGGGCTACACCTTC.

The J gene is TRBJ2-2, the V gene TRBV19; D unclear. Germline V gene sequence: CDR1 LNHDA, CDR2 SQIVND (reference sequence). The CDR3 is 16 residues long. The V end was cut by 1 base, the J end by 0 bases, with 9 bases between. This chain's CDR3 is CASSIVPISNTGELFF. For the CDR3, the DNA is TGTGCCAGTAGTATAGTCCCTATATCGAACACCGGGGAGCTGTTTTTT. Variable domain in full (rest from reference TRBV19 and TRBJ2-2): DGGITQSPKYLFRKEGQNVTLSCEQNLNHDAMYWYRQDPGQGLRLIYYSQIVNDFQKGDIAEGYSVSREKKESFPLTVTSAQKNPTAFYLCASSIVPISNTGELFFGEGSRLTVL.

The chain links TRBV28 to TRBJ1-4, with 9 bases matching TRBD1. The CDR3 covers 17 residues. Germline loops: CDR1 MDHEN, CDR2 SYDVKM. With 4 bases clipped from V and 8 bases from J, the junction kept 14 bases outside the gene matches. CDR3 in amino acids: CASSSPPGGQGWEKLFF. The CDR3 DNA follows: TGTGCCAGCAGTTCACCCCCCGGGGGACAGGGCTGGGAAAAACTGTTTTTT.

The chain combines TRBV7-3 with TRBJ2-3, with D tentatively TRBD1 (6 bases). Germline CDR1 and CDR2: SGHTA and FQGTGA. CDR3 length equals 15 residues. The V end was cut by 3 bases, the J end by 4 bases, with 14 bases between. The CDR3, as DNA: TGTGCCAGCAGCTTCCACGGAGCAGGGGCAGATACGCAGTATTTT. As protein: CASSFHGAGADTQYF. Full variable domain (outside the CDR3, taken from reference TRBV7-3 and TRBJ2-3): GAGVSQTPSNKVTEKGKYVELRCDPISGHTALYWYRQSLGQGPEFLIYFQGTGAADDSGLPNDRFFAVRPEGSVSTLKIQRTERGDSAVYLCASSFHGAGADTQYFGPGTRLTVL.

This chain uses TRBV19 with TRBJ2-7, with 12 bases that match TRBD1. This CDR3 spans 15 amino acids. The germline gives CDR1 LNHDA, CDR2 SQIVND (reference sequence). With 5 bases clipped from V and 7 bases from J, the junction kept 9 bases outside the gene matches. The CDR3 loop is CASSPGTGGKNEQYF. DNA of the CDR3: TGTGCCAGTAGTCCCGGGACAGGGGGCAAGAATGAGCAGTACTTC.